The sample holds a few counts of the clone carrying this T cell receptor beta chain. The antigen is unknown. This entry comes from a study of post-analysis software for immune sequencing data. The CDR3 covers 14 residues. Trimming at V came to 0 bases and at J to 4 bases, leaving 4 bases not matched to a gene. The germline CDR1 and CDR2 sequences are SGHRS and YFSETQ. Study-level findings and limits: Relative to controls, patients had 5 or 6 TRBV segments at higher frequency, with TRBV5-6, TRBV5-1 and TRBV20-1 among these.

TCR beta libraries were prepared from cDNA with unique molecular identifiers. TCRdb independently ran MiXCR on the PCR reads; one entry per CDR3 protein. Here the sample spans about 430,000 distinct CDR3 sequences, approximately 38% being singletons. The sequence derives from a girl aged 2 to 10 with multiple sclerosis. The rearrangement links TRBV5-1 to TRBJ2-7; 7 bases line up with TRBD2. Sequencing used blood. CDR3 in amino acids: CASSLDGLEYEQYF. The CDR3, as DNA: TGCGCCAGCAGCTTGGACGGACTAGAGTACGAGCAGTACTTC.